Detailed here is one T cell receptor beta chain. Its antigen is not identified. This sample was included in a study of T cells after yellow fever vaccination. Overall study results and limits: High-abundance clonotypes from the bulk population could contaminate FACS-sorted repertoires. A weaker secondary response peaked on day 5, the primary on day 15.

CDR3 size: 13 residues. Germline loops: CDR1 LNHDA, CDR2 SQIVND (reference sequence). V lost 5 bases to trimming and J lost 5 bases, with 12 bases between them. The authors made TCR cDNA by 5'RACE template switching, adding a universal primer site and UMIs. TCRdb passed the 5' RACE reads through MiXCR, listing each CDR3 protein once. The table has around 530,000 distinct CDR3 sequences, around a sixth seen once. This TCR derives from a man aged 18 to 30 who received the YFV17D yellow fever vaccine. The rearrangement uses TRBV19 and TRBJ2-5; D unclear. Specimen: PBMCs, collected 4 to 6 days after the first yellow fever vaccination. The CDR3 loop is CASSLGNSETQYF. CDR3 coding DNA: TGTGCCAGTAGTTTGGGCAATTCGGAGACCCAGTACTTC.